These 26 T cell receptor beta chains were sequenced from one sample in a study of T cell repertoires in cytomegalovirus infection. TCRdb re-analysed the reads in MiXCR, keeping a single row per CDR3 protein. The sample lists 250,000 to 300,000 distinct CDR3 sequences, around 8.7% occurring once. Sequencing used PBMCs. The receptors come from a human donor in good health (CMV status not recorded). Some clones in this sample may be carry-over from other donors' samples.

The chain has TRBV12-3 or TRBV12-4 and TRBJ2-1, with TRBD2 matching over 11 bases. CDR3 length: 18 residues. Trimming removed 8 bases from V and 3 bases from J; junction bases left unmatched: 15. CDR3 loop: CASLMGIAGGQLYNEQFF. In nucleotides, the CDR3 is TGTGCCAGCCTGATGGGAATAGCGGGGGGGCAGCTCTACAATGAGCAGTTCTTC.

This clonotype has only a few counts. The gene calls are TRBV7-9 and TRBJ1-2; D gene uncertain. The CDR3 length is 12 residues. Trimming pared 5 bases from V and 5 bases from J, leaving 9 bases between. Germline CDR1 is SEHNR and CDR2 is FQNEAQ (reference sequence). The chain's CDR3 is CASSVLQYGYTF. In DNA form, the CDR3 reads TGTGCCAGCAGCGTCCTACAATATGGCTACACCTTC.

The V call is TRBV9, the J call TRBJ2-7; 10 nucleotides align to TRBD2. Per germline, CDR1 SGDLS and CDR2 YYNGEE. V lost 1 base to trimming and J lost 7 bases; unmatched junction nucleotides: 5. The CDR3 is 14 residues long. DNA of the CDR3: TGTGCCAGCAGCGTAATAGCGGGAGGCGGAGAGCAGTACTTC. Residues: CASSVIAGGGEQYF.

This chain uses TRBV28 with TRBJ1-5; possible D gene TRBD1, 5 bases. Germline CDR1 reads MDHEN; CDR2 reads SYDVKM. Trimming took 11 bases from V and 0 from J, leaving 17 bases between them. There are 15 residues in the CDR3. CDR3 DNA sequence: TGTGCCGCGCTCCAGGGCGGGGTTAGCAATCAGCCCCAGCATTTT. Residues: CAALQGGVSNQPQHF.

This clonotype was seen repeatedly, ten times or more. The V gene is TRBV6-2 or TRBV6-3, the J gene TRBJ1-5; no definite D call. V was cut by 2 bases and J by 5 bases, with 13 bases left in between. Germline values: CDR1 MNHEY, CDR2 SVGEGT. The CDR3 is 15 amino acids. The CDR3 region is CASSYRPLTDQPQHF. CDR3 DNA sequence: TGTGCCAGCAGTTACCGTCCGTTGACCGATCAGCCCCAGCATTTT.

This clonotype was counted many times. The chain couples TRBV7-2 to TRBJ2-5; TRBD2 agrees at 10 bases. V lost 4 bases, J lost 5 bases, and 13 bases stayed unmatched. The CDR3 extends over 17 amino acids. Germline CDR1 SGHTA, CDR2 FQGNSA. The CDR3 DNA follows: TGTGCCAGCAGCTCGCGGACTAGCGGAAAGGCGGTGGAGACCCAGTACTTC. Residues: CASSSRTSGKAVETQYF. The variable domain in full, with the rest retrieved from reference TRBV7-2 and TRBJ2-5, is GAGVSQSPSNKVTEKGKDVELRCDPISGHTALYWYRQSLGQGLEFLIYFQGNSAPDKSGLPSDRFSAERTGGSVSTLTIQRTQQEDSAVYLCASSSRTSGKAVETQYFGPGTRLLVL.

The genes are TRBV6-2 or TRBV6-3 and TRBJ2-2, with 7 bases aligning to TRBD1. The CDR3 totals 15 residues. Trimming cost V 0 bases and J 6 bases; bases outside gene matches: 4. Germline CDR1 is MNHEY and CDR2 is SVGEGT. CDR3 amino acids: CASSYSRGTAGELFF. The CDR3 DNA reads as TGTGCCAGCAGTTACTCGCGAGGGACAGCCGGGGAGCTGTTTTTT.

This clonotype occurred many times. The chain is built from TRBV20-1 and TRBJ1-2; the D gene is possibly TRBD1 (5 bases). Per germline, CDR1 DFQATT and CDR2 SNEGSKA (reference sequence). The CDR3 runs 12 residues. Trimming pared 5 bases from V and 4 bases from J, leaving 11 bases between. The CDR3 region has the DNA TGCAGTGCTCTGGACACCTTCTATGGCTACACCTTC. Translation gives CSALDTFYGYTF.

This clonotype was picked up a small number of times. This may come from a read error, since a much larger clone is one base off. The chain links TRBV11-3 to TRBJ2-7; D gene unclear. V lost 3 bases to trimming and J lost 3 bases, with 3 bases between them. The germline V gene encodes CDR1 SGHNT and CDR2 YENEEA. The CDR3 sequence is 11 residues long. CDR3 in amino acids: CASSFDYEQYF. The CDR3 DNA is TGTGCCAGCAGCTTCGACTACGAGCAGTACTTC.

A word on this clonotype: One junction end disagrees with the germline gene, perhaps due to a read error. V and J are TRBV4-1 and TRBJ1-2; D remains ambiguous. CDR3 length: 14 amino acids. Germline V CDR1 and CDR2: MGHRA, YSYEKL. The chain's CDR3 is CASSQVPGSYGYTF. Here the CDR3 DNA reads TGTGCCAGCAGCCAAGTCCCAGGTTCCTATGGCTACACCTTC.

This clonotype showed up many times. V and J are TRBV29-1 and TRBJ1-2; D is undetermined. The CDR3 extends over 11 amino acids. Trimming left V 4 bases short and J 4 bases short, with 7 bases between. CDR1 SQVTM and CDR2 ANQGSEA come from the germline V gene. CDR3 nucleotide sequence: TGCAGCGTTGGGGAAGTCTATGGCTACACCTTC. This codes for CSVGEVYGYTF.

This clonotype was seen at least ten times. The J gene is TRBJ2-2, the V gene TRBV7-2, with a weak D call TRBD1 (6 bases). Trimming removed 4 bases from V and 5 bases from J, with 14 bases in between. The CDR3 totals 15 residues. CDR1 and CDR2 from the germline V gene are SGHTA and FQGNSA. The CDR3: CASSSSPQGTGELFF. As DNA, the CDR3 is TGTGCCAGCAGCTCCTCCCCACAGGGAACCGGGGAGCTGTTTTTT.

This clonotype came up many times. This chain connects TRBV7-2 to TRBJ2-7; 8 nucleotides match TRBD2. CDR1 SGHTA and CDR2 FQGNSA come from the germline V gene. The CDR3 totals 16 residues. Trimming removed 1 base from V and 3 bases from J; junction bases left unmatched: 8. The CDR3 here is CASSLVGLVEGYEQYF. The CDR3 bases are TGTGCCAGCAGCTTAGTGGGACTAGTAGAGGGCTACGAGCAGTACTTC.

This chain joins TRBV28 and TRBJ2-3; 10 bases agree with TRBD2. The ends lost 4 bases at V and 5 bases at J; junction bases unmatched: 12. The CDR3 is made up of 17 amino acids. Germline loops: CDR1 MDHEN, CDR2 SYDVKM. Written as DNA, the CDR3 is TGTGCCAGCAGTTCCCAATTAGCGGGGGGTCAGATAGATACGCAGTATTTT. The encoded protein is CASSSQLAGGQIDTQYF.

Ten or more counts support this clonotype. This chain links TRBV7-6 with TRBJ2-1, with D maybe TRBD2 (7 bases). The CDR3 has 16 residues. Germline-derived CDR1 and CDR2 are SGHVS and FNYEAQ. V shed 0 bases and J shed 3 bases, with 12 bases lying between them. In nucleotides, the CDR3 is TGTGCCAGCAGCTTAGCCCGCGGGGGCCTCTACAATGAGCAGTTCTTC. It is translated as CASSLARGGLYNEQFF.

The V call is TRBV4-3, the J call TRBJ2-1; no reliable D call. Trimming cost V 0 bases and J 4 bases, with 10 bases left between them. CDR1 is LGHNA and CDR2 is YSLEER in the germline V gene. The CDR3 extends over 15 amino acids. The CDR3 DNA reads TGCGCCAGCAGCCAAGAAGCTAGGGCTTACAATGAGCAGTTCTTC. Its translation: CASSQEARAYNEQFF.

This clonotype appeared a few times. V gene TRBV30 combines with J gene TRBJ1-1; 9 bases match TRBD1. Germline V CDR1 and CDR2: GTSNPN, SVGIG (reference sequence). Trimming took 5 bases from V and 3 from J; bases not matched to a gene: 7. CDR3 length: 14 amino acids. Here the CDR3 reads CAWEPGQGHTEAFF. The CDR3 coding sequence is TGTGCCTGGGAGCCGGGACAGGGTCACACTGAAGCTTTCTTT.

This chain joins TRBV7-8 and TRBJ1-1; D might be TRBD1 (6 bases). This CDR3 contains 14 residues. Deletions cut 4 bases from V and 4 bases from J, with 13 bases between. Germline assignment: CDR1 SGHVS and CDR2 FQNEAQ. This chain's CDR3 is CASSSTGIRTEAFF. For the CDR3, the DNA is TGTGCCAGCAGCTCCACAGGGATTCGCACTGAAGCTTTCTTT.

The V and J genes are TRBV7-8 and TRBJ1-5; D may be TRBD1 (5 bases). Germline assignment: CDR1 SGHVS and CDR2 FQNEAQ. V was pared by 1 base and J by 0 bases, with 13 bases between. The CDR3 totals 17 residues. CDR3 nucleotides: TGTGCCAGCAGCTTAGGCAGGGACTACCCTAGCAATCAGCCCCAGCATTTT. Its translation is CASSLGRDYPSNQPQHF.

This clonotype was observed at least ten times. The chain carries TRBV5-6 and TRBJ1-2; D call uncertain. Trimming pared 2 bases from V and 8 bases from J, leaving 16 bases between. The length of the CDR3 is 14 residues. Germline CDR1 reads SGHDT; CDR2 reads YYEEEE. The CDR3 loop is CASSFGTAGEGYTF. CDR3 coding DNA: TGTGCCAGCAGCTTCGGAACAGCCGGAGAAGGCTACACCTTC.

The chain couples TRBV20-1 to TRBJ2-7; D is perhaps TRBD1 or TRBD2 (6 bases each). The CDR3 loop spans 14 amino acids. Germline V gene lookup returns CDR1 DFQATT and CDR2 SNEGSKA (reference sequence). V was trimmed by 3 bases and J by 3 bases, leaving 15 bases between them. The CDR3 nucleotides are TGCAGTGCTAGGCCCATGCGGGACAACTACGAGCAGTACTTC. Residues: CSARPMRDNYEQYF.

This clonotype was picked up many times. The V call is TRBV6-2 or TRBV6-3, the J call TRBJ1-1; 10 bases are shared with TRBD1. With V trimmed by 7 bases and J by 1 base, 12 bases remained unmatched. The CDR3 covers 17 residues. Germline CDR1 is MNHEY and CDR2 is SVGEGT. CDR3 region: CASKISGTGAGNTEAFF. Here the CDR3 DNA reads TGTGCCAGCAAAATATCCGGGACAGGGGCAGGGAACACTGAAGCTTTCTTT.

This clonotype has ten or more counts. The chain is built from TRBV12-3 or TRBV12-4 and TRBJ1-3; 8 bases are a match to TRBD1. Trimming took 1 base from V and 9 from J; bases not matched to a gene: 8. The CDR3 contains 15 residues. The CDR3 sequence: CASSLEGGQGLTIYF. The DNA of the CDR3 is TGTGCCAGCAGTTTAGAGGGAGGACAGGGCCTCACCATATATTTT.

This clonotype was detected ten times or more. V usage is TRBV25-1 and J usage is TRBJ1-2, with 8 bases matching TRBD1. The CDR3 contains 15 residues. V lost 7 bases to trimming and J lost 4 bases; unmatched junction nucleotides: 11. CDR1 is MGHDK, CDR2 SYGVNS, per germline. CDR3 in DNA: TGTGCCAGCAACCCCGGACAGGGTTATAGCTATGGCTACACCTTC. Protein sequence: CASNPGQGYSYGYTF.

The chain carries TRBV6-2 or TRBV6-3 and TRBJ1-1, with TRBD1 identical over 8 bases. Germline CDR1 and CDR2: MNHEY and SVGEGT. This CDR3 has 17 residues. The V segment lost 2 bases and the J segment 1 base; nucleotides outside the gene matches: 9. The CDR3 spells CASSYGSGGGKNTEAFF. CDR3 coding DNA: TGTGCCAGCAGTTACGGGTCAGGGGGCGGAAAGAACACTGAAGCTTTCTTT.

The table lists this clonotype with many counts. The chain employs TRBV20-1 and TRBJ1-1; the D is unclear. The V gene lost 0 bases and the J gene lost 0 bases, with 8 bases spanning the gap. This CDR3 spans 14 amino acids. Germline V gives CDR1 DFQATT, CDR2 SNEGSKA (reference sequence). CDR3 sequence: CSARDPQVNTEAFF. CDR3 sequence (DNA): TGCAGTGCTAGAGATCCCCAGGTGAACACTGAAGCTTTCTTT.